These 30 T cell receptor beta chains came from one sample sequenced in a study of blood T cell repertoires in COVID-19. Sequencing used immunoSEQ multiplex PCR; TCRdb keeps in-frame clones, though not all of them. The sample contains some 350,000 clones, about 90% of which appear only once. Sequenced: PBMCs or T cells enriched from blood (not recorded which). These receptors originate from a woman under 40 who had recovered from COVID-19.

The chain links TRBV7-6 to TRBJ2-5; a possible D gene is TRBD2 (6 bases). V was clipped by 6 bases and J by 4 bases, with 12 bases between them. The CDR3 contains 13 residues. CDR1 is SGHVS and CDR2 is FNYEAQ in the germline V gene. The CDR3 sequence is CASSPGSAETQYF. The CDR3 bases are TGTGCCAGCAGTCCCGGGAGCGCAGAGACCCAGTACTTC.

The chain has TRBV9 and TRBJ1-1; D gene ambiguous. Germline loops: CDR1 SGDLS, CDR2 YYNGEE. This CDR3 is built from 16 residues. The V end was cut by 4 bases, the J end by 0 bases, with 16 bases between. The DNA for the CDR3 is TGTGCCAGCAGCCTGGGTGTGGGGAGCGTGAACACTGAAGCTTTCTTT. As protein: CASSLGVGSVNTEAFF.

The rearrangement joins TRBV7-8 to TRBJ2-2, with TRBD1 matching over 8 bases. The germline V gene has CDR1 SGHVS and CDR2 FQNEAQ. The CDR3 is made up of 15 amino acids. V shed 4 bases, J shed 7 bases, and the junction held 8 bases outside the gene matches. For the CDR3, the DNA is TGTGCCAGCAGCTACGGGACAGGTTTGATCGGGGAGCTGTTTTTT. It translates to CASSYGTGLIGELFF. Using reference TRBV7-8 and TRBJ2-2 for the parts outside the CDR3, the full variable domain is GAGVSQSPRYKVAKRGQDVALRCDPISGHVSLFWYQQALGQGPEFLTYFQNEAQLDKSGLPSDRFFAERPEGSVSTLKIQRTQQEDSAVYLCASSYGTGLIGELFFGEGSRLTVL.

The CDR3 reads CASMEGRHRDNYGYTF. In nucleotides, the CDR3 is TGTGCCAGCATGGAGGGGCGGCATCGGGACAACTATGGCTACACCTTC. The chain combines TRBV4-2 with TRBJ1-2; perhaps TRBD1 as D (5 bases). Germline CDR1 LGHNA, CDR2 YNFKEQ. This CDR3 comprises 16 residues. V gave up 7 bases and J gave up 2 bases, with 20 bases separating them.

This clone was counted between two and nine times. The V and J genes are TRBV11-2 and TRBJ2-3; 8 bases are shared with TRBD1. CDR3 length: 16 residues. With V trimmed by 0 bases and J by 4 bases, 6 bases remained unmatched. Germline CDR1 reads SGHAT; CDR2 reads FQNNGV. The CDR3 spells CASSLEGRGLPDTQYF. The CDR3 region has the DNA TGTGCCAGCAGCTTAGAGGGCAGGGGGCTACCAGATACGCAGTATTTT.

The chain has TRBV19 and TRBJ2-1; D is uncertain. The CDR3 has 16 residues. The V gene's germline CDR1 is LNHDA and CDR2 SQIVND (reference sequence). Trimming took 4 bases from V and 0 from J, leaving 13 bases between them. Here the CDR3 reads CASSTYVLSSYNEQFF. In DNA form, the CDR3 reads TGTGCCAGTAGTACCTACGTACTTAGCTCCTACAATGAGCAGTTCTTC.

This clone turned up a few times. CDR3 sequence (DNA): TGCGCCAGCACCTCCGGGACAGGGGCCTACGAGCAGTACTTC. Its protein is CASTSGTGAYEQYF. This chain joins TRBV10-2 and TRBJ2-7; 10 bases agree with TRBD1. The CDR3 is 14 amino acids. Unmatched junction bases numbered 5, after V lost 7 bases and J lost 2 bases. Germline CDR1 and CDR2: WSHSY and SAAADI.

This clone appeared a single time. The rearrangement joins TRBV7-3 to TRBJ2-1; 12 bases map to TRBD2. The CDR3 extends over 15 amino acids. The V gene end was trimmed by 5 bases and the J gene end by 7 bases; junction bases not matched to a gene: 6. The germline V gene encodes CDR1 SGHTA and CDR2 FQGTGA. The DNA of the CDR3 is TGTGCCAGCAGCCCTTCTAGCGGGGGGGCGAATGAGCAGTTCTTC. Translation: CASSPSSGGANEQFF.

Concerning this clone itself: The identical CDR3 is also encoded by other nucleotide sequences in the sample. J is TRBJ1-2 and V is TRBV7-9; 8 positions match TRBD1. The CDR3 covers 14 residues. The J segment lost 1 base and the V segment lost 5 bases, leaving 3 bases of the junction unmatched. Germline-derived CDR1 and CDR2 are SEHNR and FQNEAQ (reference sequence). CDR3 sequence reads: CASSPGQGNYGYTF. The DNA of the CDR3 is TGTGCCAGCAGCCCTGGACAGGGTAACTATGGCTACACCTTC.

V gene TRBV30 combines with J gene TRBJ2-1; 8 bases map to TRBD1. Trimming cost V 3 bases and J 1 base; bases outside gene matches: 5. The CDR3 spans 15 residues. The germline V gene encodes CDR1 GTSNPN and CDR2 SVGIG (reference sequence). CDR3 protein: CAWRDRDRSYNEQFF. The CDR3 nucleotides read TGTGCCTGGAGAGACCGGGACAGGTCCTACAATGAGCAGTTCTTC.

The chain employs TRBV28 and TRBJ2-1, with D possibly matching TRBD2 (6 bases). The CDR3 extends over 14 amino acids. V lost 4 bases and J 7 bases, leaving 14 bases between the germline ends. The germline gives CDR1 MDHEN, CDR2 SYDVKM. The CDR3 loop reads CASSSRTGGNEQFF. CDR3 nucleotide sequence: TGTGCCAGCAGTTCACGGACTGGGGGGAATGAGCAGTTCTTC.

This clone was observed once. The genes are TRBV7-2 and TRBJ2-1; maybe TRBD2 (6 bases). The germline V gene encodes CDR1 SGHTA and CDR2 FQGNSA. This CDR3 has 13 residues. Deletions cut 5 bases from V and 3 bases from J, with 8 bases between. CDR3 sequence (DNA): TGTGCCAGCAGCGGGGGACTCTACAATGAGCAGTTCTTC. Translated: CASSGGLYNEQFF.

The chain recombines TRBV7-8 with TRBJ1-6; D gene unclear. Germline V gives CDR1 SGHVS, CDR2 FQNEAQ. V was clipped by 5 bases and J by 6 bases, with 11 bases between them. The CDR3 consists of 14 residues. The CDR3 reads CASSPDTINSPLHF. CDR3 DNA: TGTGCCAGCAGCCCCGACACGATTAATTCACCCCTCCACTTT.

The rearrangement links TRBV3-1 (or the pseudogene TRBV3-2) to TRBJ1-1; D is unresolved. From germline, CDR1 is LGHDT and CDR2 YNNKEL (reference sequence). Trimming removed 4 bases at V and 5 bases at J, with 14 bases between. The CDR3 is made up of 14 amino acids. This chain's CDR3 is CASSPPLAATEAFF. The CDR3 nucleotides read TGTGCCAGCAGCCCTCCTCTGGCAGCGACTGAAGCTTTCTTT.

The V gene is TRBV6-1, the J gene TRBJ1-1; 8 bases agree with TRBD1. V dropped 4 bases and J dropped 4; count of bases not matched to a gene: 14. CDR1 is MNHNS and CDR2 is SASEGT in the germline V gene. There are 17 residues in the CDR3. The CDR3 here is CASSGSGTGSATTEAFF. The CDR3 DNA follows: TGTGCCAGCAGTGGGTCCGGGACAGGCTCGGCGACCACTGAAGCTTTCTTT.

The chain joins TRBV25-1 to TRBJ1-4; no clear D gene. The CDR3 is 13 amino acids. Germline CDR1 reads MGHDK; CDR2 reads SYGVNS. Between the trimmed V and J ends, which lost 1 base and 11 bases, there was a span of 11 bases. The chain's CDR3 is CASSESGVRKLFF. Here the CDR3 DNA reads TGTGCCAGCAGTGAATCGGGTGTGAGGAAACTGTTTTTT. Using reference TRBV25-1 and TRBJ1-4 for the parts outside the CDR3, the full variable domain is EADIYQTPRYLVIGTGKKITLECSQTMGHDKMYWYQQDPGMELHLIHYSYGVNSTEKGDLSSESTVSRIRTEHFPLTLESARPSHTSQYLCASSESGVRKLFFGSGTQLSVL.

This rearrangement joins TRBV4-1 to TRBJ1-5; TRBD1 is a possible D gene (5 bases). V was pared by 0 bases and J by 2 bases, with 11 bases between. This CDR3 comprises 16 residues. Germline loops: CDR1 MGHRA, CDR2 YSYEKL. The CDR3 nucleotides are TGCGCCAGCAGCCAAGACGGGGGACTGGGCAATCAGCCCCAGCATTTT. This translates into CASSQDGGLGNQPQHF.

The rearrangement joins TRBV19 to TRBJ2-5; 8 bases match TRBD1. CDR1 is LNHDA and CDR2 is SQIVND in the germline V gene (reference sequence). The CDR3 contains 15 residues. J was trimmed by 4 bases and V by 5 bases; bases with no gene match: 9. CDR3 sequence (DNA): TGTGCCAGTAGTTCAAGACAGGGGTTGGGAGAGACCCAGTACTTC. Its protein product is CASSSRQGLGETQYF.

This rearrangement joins TRBV6-5 to TRBJ1-1; D remains ambiguous. V was pared by 5 bases and J by 5 bases, with 15 bases between. This CDR3 has 14 amino acids. Germline V gives CDR1 MNHEY, CDR2 SVGAGI. This CDR3 reads CASSPLRERTEAFF. The DNA of the CDR3 is TGTGCCAGCAGTCCCCTCCGGGAGAGAACTGAAGCTTTCTTT.

The chain joins TRBV6-2 or TRBV6-3 to TRBJ2-5, with 10 bases identical to TRBD2. Germline-derived CDR1 and CDR2 are MNHEY and SVGEGT. Unmatched junction bases numbered 5, after V lost 5 bases and J lost 5 bases. This CDR3 is 14 amino acids long. The CDR3 coding sequence is TGTGCCAGCAGTCAGCGGGGGGGCGGGGAGACCCAGTACTTC. Translated, it gives CASSQRGGGETQYF.

CDR3 region: CASSLGTGVNEQFF. DNA of the CDR3: TGTGCCAGCAGCTTAGGGACAGGGGTGAATGAGCAGTTCTTC. The chain couples TRBV5-6 to TRBJ2-1; 10 bases are shared with TRBD1. Germline lookup yields CDR1 SGHDT and CDR2 YYEEEE. The CDR3 runs 14 residues. The ends lost 2 bases at V and 7 bases at J; junction bases unmatched: 3.

CDR3 nucleotides: TGTGCCAGTAGTATAGGTACAGGGGGCAAGAAAGATACGCAGTATTTT. Its translation: CASSIGTGGKKDTQYF. The genes are TRBV19 and TRBJ2-3, with 9 bases aligning to TRBD1. Germline CDR1 LNHDA, CDR2 SQIVND (reference sequence). The CDR3 loop spans 16 amino acids. J gave up 5 bases and V 1 base, and 7 bases lay outside the gene matches.

This rearrangement joins TRBV7-2 to TRBJ1-6; tentative D call: TRBD1 (5 bases). Germline V lookup: CDR1 SGHTA, CDR2 FQGNSA. CDR3 length: 13 amino acids. Trimming removed 1 base from V and 13 bases from J, with 11 bases in between. The CDR3 coding sequence is TGTGCCAGCAGCTTAGATCGCCCAGGGCCCCTCCACTTT. Protein sequence: CASSLDRPGPLHF.

For this clone: The same CDR3 can be traced to other DNA sequences in this sample. The CDR3 loop is CASSWRDGYTF. DNA of the CDR3: TGTGCCAGCAGCTGGAGGGATGGCTACACCTTC. The chain couples TRBV6-2 or TRBV6-3 to TRBJ1-2; D remains ambiguous. CDR3 length equals 11 residues. With 6 bases removed from V and 6 bases from J, the gap between germline ends came to 8 bases. CDR1 and CDR2 from the germline V gene are MNHEY and SVGEGT.

V usage is TRBV2 and J usage is TRBJ2-3; TRBD2 is a possible D gene (5 bases). V was shortened by 0 bases and J by 3 bases, with 10 bases between the two germline ends. CDR1 is SNHLY, CDR2 FYNNEI, per germline. The CDR3 has 15 amino acids. The CDR3 here is CASSEALARTDTQYF. The DNA for the CDR3 is TGTGCCAGCAGTGAAGCCCTAGCACGGACAGATACGCAGTATTTT.

This clone has a single count. The rearrangement links TRBV3-1 (or the pseudogene TRBV3-2) to TRBJ1-1; TRBD1 agrees at 8 bases. The V and J ends lost 4 bases and 0 bases, in that order; junction bases with no gene match: 4. The CDR3 covers 15 residues. The germline gives CDR1 LGHDT, CDR2 YNNKEL (reference sequence). This chain's CDR3 is CASSPRQGLNTEAFF. Here the CDR3 DNA reads TGTGCCAGCAGCCCCCGACAGGGGCTGAACACTGAAGCTTTCTTT.

This clone has more than one count but fewer than ten. The DNA for the CDR3 is TGTGCCAGCAGCCCGATCAGGGTAGAAGAAAAACTGTTTTTT. Translated: CASSPIRVEEKLFF. V is TRBV7-9 and J is TRBJ1-4; D possibly corresponds to TRBD1 (5 bases). The CDR3 length is 14 residues. Looked up from germline, CDR1 is SEHNR and CDR2 is FQNEAQ (reference sequence). V lost 5 bases and J lost 8, with 15 bases in between.

The chain carries TRBV7-9 and TRBJ2-2; 9 nucleotides line up with TRBD2. J was trimmed by 4 bases and V by 4 bases; bases with no gene match: 7. The CDR3 runs to 16 residues. Germline-derived CDR1 and CDR2 are SEHNR and FQNEAQ (reference sequence). CDR3 loop: CASSSHGGRVTGELFF. CDR3 sequence (DNA): TGTGCCAGCAGCTCTCACGGCGGGAGGGTCACCGGGGAGCTGTTTTTT.

A remark on this clone: An end of the junction does not agree with germline; a read error may underlie this. This chain connects TRBV7-7 to TRBJ1-2, with no clear D. The CDR3 consists of 14 residues. Per germline, CDR1 SSHAT and CDR2 FNYEAQ (reference sequence). The CDR3 loop reads CASSSDTANYGYTF. The CDR3 nucleotides are TGTGCTAGCAGCTCAGACACCGCTAACTATGGCTACACCTTC.

V and J are TRBV12-5 and TRBJ2-5; TRBD2 agrees at 7 bases. This CDR3 region has 12 residues. In germline, CDR1 is LGHNT, CDR2 FRNRAP. V gave up 8 bases and J gave up 4 bases; unmatched junction bases: 4. CDR3 sequence: CASSGEGETQYF. DNA for the CDR3: TGTGCTAGTAGCGGGGAGGGAGAGACCCAGTACTTC.